This TCR beta chain was captured in a study of T cells after posttransplantation cyclophosphamide. A marrow graft followed busulfan-fludarabine conditioning, with cyclophosphamide on days +3 and +4. Worth noting for this clone: Its target is unknown.

Germline loops: CDR1 SGHTA, CDR2 FQGNSA. V was clipped by 6 bases and J by 3 bases, with 12 bases between them. The CDR3 contains 14 residues. General study points: Tissue-infiltrating T cells from skin or gut overlapped little with blood T cells. After PTCy, TRB diversity resembled that of CNI/methotrexate controls.

Assay: immunoSEQ multiplex PCR; the TCRdb copy retains only in-frame clones and omits some. Here the sample spans 15,000 or so clones, approximately 90% being singletons. The rearrangement uses TRBV7-2 and TRBJ2-1, with D perhaps TRBD1 (5 bases). This TCR was recovered from a male patient aged 55-69 years who received an allogeneic stem cell transplant from a related donor and was CMV-positive. Among the T cells, some may be from the graft donor. Specimen: CD4+ T cells sorted from blood, collected after allogeneic stem cell transplant with posttransplant cyclophosphamide. The CDR3 spells CASRSSRGYNEQFF. The CDR3 DNA follows: TGTGCCAGCAGATCATCTAGGGGCTACAATGAGCAGTTCTTC. The full variable domain, with the rest looked up from reference TRBV7-2 and TRBJ2-1, is GAGVSQSPSNKVTEKGKDVELRCDPISGHTALYWYRQSLGQGLEFLIYFQGNSAPDKSGLPSDRFSAERTGGSVSTLTIQRTQQEDSAVYLCASRSSRGYNEQFFGPGTRLTVL.